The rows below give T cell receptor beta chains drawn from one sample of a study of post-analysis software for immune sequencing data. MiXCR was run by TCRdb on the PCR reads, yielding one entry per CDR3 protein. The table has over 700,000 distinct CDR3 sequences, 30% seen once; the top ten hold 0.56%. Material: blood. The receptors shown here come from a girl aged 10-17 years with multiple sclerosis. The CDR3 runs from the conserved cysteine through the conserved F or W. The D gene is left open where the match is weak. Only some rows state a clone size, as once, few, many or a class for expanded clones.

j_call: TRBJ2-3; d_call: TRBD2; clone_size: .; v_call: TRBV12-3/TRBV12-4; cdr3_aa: CASSLLRGGDYTDTQYF; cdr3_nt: TGTGCCAGCAGTTTACTGCGGGGGGGCGATTACACAGATACGCAGTATTTT
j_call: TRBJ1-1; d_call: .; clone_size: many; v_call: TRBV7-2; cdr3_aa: CASSLGVQTEAFF; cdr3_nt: TGTGCCAGCAGCTTGGGAGTACAAACTGAAGCTTTCTTT
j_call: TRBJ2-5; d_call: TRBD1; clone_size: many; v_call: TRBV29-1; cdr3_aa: CSVGPKTGSVETQYF; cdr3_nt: TGCAGCGTTGGTCCAAAGACAGGGTCAGTGGAGACCCAGTACTTC
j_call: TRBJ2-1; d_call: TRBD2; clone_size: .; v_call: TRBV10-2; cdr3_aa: CASSETSRGLAGSINEQFF; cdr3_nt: TGCGCCAGCAGTGAGACAAGCCGGGGACTAGCGGGAAGCATCAATGAGCAGTTCTTC
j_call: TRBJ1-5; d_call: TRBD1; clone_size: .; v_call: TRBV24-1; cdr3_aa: CATSDPPRAGGAGQPQHF; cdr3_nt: TGTGCCACCAGTGATCCCCCAAGGGCAGGGGGAGCTGGTCAGCCCCAGCATTTT
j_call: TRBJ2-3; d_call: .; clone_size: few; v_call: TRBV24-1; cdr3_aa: CATGTPTGRYF; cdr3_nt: TGTGCCACTGGTACACCCACGGGGCGGTATTTT
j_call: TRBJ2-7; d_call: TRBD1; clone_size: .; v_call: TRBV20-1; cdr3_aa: CSAPAQIRQGAHPYEQYF; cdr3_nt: TGCAGTGCTCCGGCCCAAATCCGTCAGGGGGCCCACCCCTACGAGCAGTACTTC
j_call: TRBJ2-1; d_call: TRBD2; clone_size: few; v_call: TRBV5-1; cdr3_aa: CASSLAAGEGNEQFF; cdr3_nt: TGCGCCAGCAGCTTGGCAGCGGGAGAGGGCAATGAGCAGTTCTTC
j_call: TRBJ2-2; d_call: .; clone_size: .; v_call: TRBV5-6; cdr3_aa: CASSPNLDYTGELFF; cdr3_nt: TGTGCCAGCAGCCCTAACCTAGATTACACCGGGGAGCTGTTTTTT
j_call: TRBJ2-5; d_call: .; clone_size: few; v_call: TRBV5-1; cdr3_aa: CASSDAGAEETQYF; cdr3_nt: TGCGCCAGCAGTGACGCGGGGGCCGAAGAGACCCAGTACTTC
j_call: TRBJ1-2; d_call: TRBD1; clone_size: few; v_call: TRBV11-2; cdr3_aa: CASSPQQGAKGYTF; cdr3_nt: TGTGCCAGCAGCCCACAACAGGGGGCCAAGGGCTACACCTTC
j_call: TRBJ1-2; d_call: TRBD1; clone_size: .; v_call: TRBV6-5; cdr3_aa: CASSYYEGQGITSRGYTF; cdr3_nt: TGTGCCAGCAGTTACTATGAGGGACAGGGCATTACAAGCAGGGGCTACACCTTC
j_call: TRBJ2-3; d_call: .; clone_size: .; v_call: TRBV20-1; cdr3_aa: CSARDLMGPSTDTQYF; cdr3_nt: TGCAGTGCTAGAGATCTGATGGGCCCCTCAACAGATACGCAGTATTTT
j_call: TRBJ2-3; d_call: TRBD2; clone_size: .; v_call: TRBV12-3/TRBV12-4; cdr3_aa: CASSFTSGVTDTQYF; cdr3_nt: TGTGCCAGCAGTTTTACTAGCGGGGTCACAGATACGCAGTATTTT
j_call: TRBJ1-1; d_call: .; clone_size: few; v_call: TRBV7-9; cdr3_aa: CASSLGGRRTEAFF; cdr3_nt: TGTGCCAGCAGCTTAGGGGGTCGAAGGACTGAAGCTTTCTTT
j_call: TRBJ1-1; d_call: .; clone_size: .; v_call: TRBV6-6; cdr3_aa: CAIPGEGTEAFF; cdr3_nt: TGTGCCATCCCGGGGGAGGGCACTGAAGCTTTCTTT
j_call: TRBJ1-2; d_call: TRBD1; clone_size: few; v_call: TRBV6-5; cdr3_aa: CASSYVFTGGASYGYTF; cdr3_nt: TGTGCCAGCAGTTATGTCTTTACAGGGGGCGCTTCCTATGGCTACACCTTC
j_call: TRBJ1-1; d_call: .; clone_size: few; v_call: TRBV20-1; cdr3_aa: CSARTGSRGNTEAFF; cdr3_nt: TGCAGTGCTAGAACTGGGTCCAGGGGGAACACTGAAGCTTTCTTT
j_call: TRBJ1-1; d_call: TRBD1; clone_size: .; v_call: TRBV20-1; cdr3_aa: CSATGRLTGVEEAFF; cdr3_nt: TGCAGTGCTACGGGGAGACTTACAGGGGTTGAGGAAGCTTTCTTT
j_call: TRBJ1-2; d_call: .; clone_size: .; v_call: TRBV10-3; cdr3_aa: CAISALETVRSREAYGYTF; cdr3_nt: TGTGCCATCAGTGCCCTAGAGACAGTTAGGTCCCGGGAGGCATATGGCTACACCTTC
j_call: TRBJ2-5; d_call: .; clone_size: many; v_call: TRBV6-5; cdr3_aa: CASSYSGKETQYF; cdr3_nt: TGTGCCAGCAGTTATTCGGGAAAGGAGACCCAGTACTTC
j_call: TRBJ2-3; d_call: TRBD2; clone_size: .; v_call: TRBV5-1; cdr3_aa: CAGSLGGRLTDTQYF; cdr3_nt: TGCGCCGGCAGCTTGGGCGGGAGATTAACAGATACGCAGTATTTT
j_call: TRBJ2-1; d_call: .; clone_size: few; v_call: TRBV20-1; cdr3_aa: CSASPAASQNNEQFF; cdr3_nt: TGCAGTGCTAGTCCGGCCGCTAGCCAGAACAATGAGCAGTTCTTC
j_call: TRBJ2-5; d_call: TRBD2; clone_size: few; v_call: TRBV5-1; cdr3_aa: CASQLAGGPGETQYF; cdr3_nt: TGCGCCAGCCAACTAGCGGGAGGGCCTGGAGAGACCCAGTACTTC
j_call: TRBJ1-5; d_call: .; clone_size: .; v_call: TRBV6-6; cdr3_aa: CASSYSSGRPGTQPQHF; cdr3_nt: TGTGCCAGCAGTTACTCGAGCGGCAGGCCGGGAACTCAGCCCCAGCATTTT
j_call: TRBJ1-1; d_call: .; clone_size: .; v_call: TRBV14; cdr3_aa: CASSQDVFRAFF; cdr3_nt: TGTGCCAGCAGCCAGGACGTGTTCAGAGCTTTCTTT
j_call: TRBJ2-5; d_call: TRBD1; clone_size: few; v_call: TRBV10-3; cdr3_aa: CAIKVGQGGGETQYF; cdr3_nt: TGTGCCATCAAAGTGGGACAGGGAGGGGGGGAGACCCAGTACTTC
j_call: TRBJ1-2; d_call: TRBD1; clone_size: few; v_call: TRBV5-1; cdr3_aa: CASSLLGTVSGYTF; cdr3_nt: TGCGCCAGCAGCCTCCTTGGGACAGTTTCCGGCTACACCTTC
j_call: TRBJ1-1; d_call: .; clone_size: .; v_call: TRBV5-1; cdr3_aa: CASSLAGGGVVNTEAFF; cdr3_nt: TGCGCCAGCAGCTTGGCGGGTGGAGGGGTCGTTAACACTGAAGCTTTCTTT
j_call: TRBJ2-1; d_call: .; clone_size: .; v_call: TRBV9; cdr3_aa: CASSVGVGSYNEQFF; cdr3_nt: TGTGCCAGCAGCGTAGGAGTAGGGTCCTACAATGAGCAGTTCTTC
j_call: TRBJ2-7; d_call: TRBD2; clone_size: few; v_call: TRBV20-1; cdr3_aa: CSVGLLAGVGEQYF; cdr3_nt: TGCAGCGTCGGCTTACTAGCGGGAGTTGGCGAGCAGTACTTC
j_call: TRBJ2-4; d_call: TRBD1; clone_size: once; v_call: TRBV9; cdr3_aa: CASSGTGRLDIQYF; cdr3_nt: TGTGCCAGCAGCGGGACAGGGAGGTTAGACATTCAGTACTTC
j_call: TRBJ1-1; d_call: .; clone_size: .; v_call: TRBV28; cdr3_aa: CASTVQENTEAFF; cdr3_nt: TGTGCCAGCACTGTACAGGAGAACACTGAAGCTTTCTTT
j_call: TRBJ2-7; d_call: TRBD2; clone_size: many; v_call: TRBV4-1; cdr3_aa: CASSQVGLAGKSTGEQYF; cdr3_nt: TGCGCCAGCAGCCAAGTTGGACTAGCGGGAAAGTCGACGGGGGAGCAGTACTTC